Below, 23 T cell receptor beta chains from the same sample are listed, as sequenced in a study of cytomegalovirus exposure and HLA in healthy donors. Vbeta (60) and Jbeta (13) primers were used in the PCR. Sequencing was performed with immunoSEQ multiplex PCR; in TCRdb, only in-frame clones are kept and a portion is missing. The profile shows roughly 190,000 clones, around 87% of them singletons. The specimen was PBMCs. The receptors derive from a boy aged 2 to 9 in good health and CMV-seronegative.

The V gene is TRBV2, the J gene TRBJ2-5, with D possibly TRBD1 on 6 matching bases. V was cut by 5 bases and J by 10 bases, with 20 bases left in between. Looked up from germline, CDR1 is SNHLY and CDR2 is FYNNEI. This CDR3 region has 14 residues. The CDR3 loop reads CASSRRDTTSSQYF. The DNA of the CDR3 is TGTGCCAGCAGTCGCCGGGACACAACGAGCAGCCAGTACTTC.

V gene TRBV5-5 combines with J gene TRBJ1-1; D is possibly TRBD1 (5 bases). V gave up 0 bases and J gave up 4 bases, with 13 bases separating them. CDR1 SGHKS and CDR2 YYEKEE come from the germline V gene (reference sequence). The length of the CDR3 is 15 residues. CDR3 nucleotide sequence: TGTGCCAGCAGCTTGGTTCAGGGATTTGGCACTGAAGCTTTCTTT. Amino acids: CASSLVQGFGTEAFF.

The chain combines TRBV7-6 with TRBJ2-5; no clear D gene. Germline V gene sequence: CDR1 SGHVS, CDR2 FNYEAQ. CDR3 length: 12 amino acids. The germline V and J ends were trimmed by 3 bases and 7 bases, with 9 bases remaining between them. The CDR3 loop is CASSFIGGTQYF. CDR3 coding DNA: TGTGCCAGCAGCTTCATAGGCGGGACCCAGTACTTC.

The CDR3 sequence is CASSPRGHYEQYF. CDR3 sequence (DNA): TGTGCCAGCAGCCCGAGGGGGCACTACGAGCAGTACTTC. The V call is TRBV7-9, the J call TRBJ2-5, with TRBD1 identical over 7 bases. The DNA end is more similar to TRBJ2-7, so the J call may be wrong. The germline V gene encodes CDR1 SEHNR and CDR2 FQNEAQ (reference sequence). The CDR3 totals 13 residues.

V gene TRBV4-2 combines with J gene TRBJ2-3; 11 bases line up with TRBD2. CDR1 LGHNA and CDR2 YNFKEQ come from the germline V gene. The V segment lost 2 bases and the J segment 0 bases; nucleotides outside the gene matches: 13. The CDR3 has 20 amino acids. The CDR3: CASSQQARTSGSSSTDTQYF. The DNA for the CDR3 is TGTGCCAGCAGCCAACAAGCCAGGACTAGCGGGTCCTCTAGCACAGATACGCAGTATTTT.

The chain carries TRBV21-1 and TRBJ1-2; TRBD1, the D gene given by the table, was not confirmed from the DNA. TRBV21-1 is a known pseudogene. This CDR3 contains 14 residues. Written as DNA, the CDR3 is TGTGCCACCGACCCTCTGACAACAGGGAACGGCTACACCTTC. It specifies CATDPLTTGNGYTF.

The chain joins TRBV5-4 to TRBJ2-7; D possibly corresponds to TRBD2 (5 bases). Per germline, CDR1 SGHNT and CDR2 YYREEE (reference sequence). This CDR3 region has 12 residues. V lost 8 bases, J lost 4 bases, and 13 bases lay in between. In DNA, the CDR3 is TGTGCCAGTTCTGGAGGAAAATACGAGCAGTACTTC. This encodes CASSGGKYEQYF. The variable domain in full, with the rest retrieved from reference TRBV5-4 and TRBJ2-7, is ETGVTQSPTHLIKTRGQQVTLRCSSQSGHNTVSWYQQALGQGPQFIFQYYREEENGRGNFPPRFSGLQFPNYSSELNVNALELDDSALYLCASSGGKYEQYFGPGTRLTVT.

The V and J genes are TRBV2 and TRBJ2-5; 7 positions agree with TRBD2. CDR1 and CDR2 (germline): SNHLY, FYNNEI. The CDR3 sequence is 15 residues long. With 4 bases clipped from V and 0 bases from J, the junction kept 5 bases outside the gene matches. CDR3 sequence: CASSAPAGDQETQYF. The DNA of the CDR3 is TGTGCCAGCAGTGCTCCGGCGGGGGACCAAGAGACCCAGTACTTC. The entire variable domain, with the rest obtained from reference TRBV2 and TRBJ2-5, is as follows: EPEVTQTPSHQVTQMGQEVILRCVPISNHLYFYWYRQILGQKVEFLVSFYNNEISEKSEIFDDQFSVERPDGSNFTLKIRSTKLEDSAMYFCASSAPAGDQETQYFGPGTRLLVL.

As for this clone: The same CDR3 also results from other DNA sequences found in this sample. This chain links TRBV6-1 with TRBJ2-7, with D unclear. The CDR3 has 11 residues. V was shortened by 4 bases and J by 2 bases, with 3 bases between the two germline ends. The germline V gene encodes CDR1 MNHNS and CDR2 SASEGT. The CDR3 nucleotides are TGTGCCAGCAGTGTTACCTACGAGCAGTACTTC. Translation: CASSVTYEQYF.

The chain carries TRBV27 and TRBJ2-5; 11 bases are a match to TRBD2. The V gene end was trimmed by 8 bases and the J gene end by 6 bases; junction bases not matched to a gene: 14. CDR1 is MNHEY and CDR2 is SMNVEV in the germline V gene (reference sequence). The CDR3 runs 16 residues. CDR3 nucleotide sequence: TGTGCCAGCGGAACCACCTTAGCGGGGGGGAGCCAGACCCAGTACTTC. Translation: CASGTTLAGGSQTQYF.

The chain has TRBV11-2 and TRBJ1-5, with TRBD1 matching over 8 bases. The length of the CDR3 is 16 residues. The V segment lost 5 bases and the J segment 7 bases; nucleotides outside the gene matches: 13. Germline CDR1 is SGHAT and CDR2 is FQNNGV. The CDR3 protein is CASSNFRDRGGQPQHF. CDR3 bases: TGTGCCAGCAGCAACTTCCGTGACAGGGGAGGGCAGCCCCAGCATTTT.

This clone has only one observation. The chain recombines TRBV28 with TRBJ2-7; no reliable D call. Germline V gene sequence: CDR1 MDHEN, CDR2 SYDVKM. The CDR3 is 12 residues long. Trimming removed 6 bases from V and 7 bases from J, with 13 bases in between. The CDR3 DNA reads TGTGCCAGCAGATGGAAACACGGGGAGCAGTACTTC. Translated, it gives CASRWKHGEQYF.

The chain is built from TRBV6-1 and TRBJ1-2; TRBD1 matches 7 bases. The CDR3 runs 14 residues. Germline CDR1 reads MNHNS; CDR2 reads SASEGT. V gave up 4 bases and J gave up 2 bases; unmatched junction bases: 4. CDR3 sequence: CASSVQQGNYGYTF. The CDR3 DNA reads TGTGCCAGCAGTGTACAACAGGGGAACTATGGCTACACCTTC.

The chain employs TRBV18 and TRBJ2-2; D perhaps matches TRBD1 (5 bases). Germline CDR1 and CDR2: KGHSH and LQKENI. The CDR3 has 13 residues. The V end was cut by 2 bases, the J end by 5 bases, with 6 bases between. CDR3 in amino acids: CASSPSGTGELFF. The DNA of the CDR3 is TGTGCCAGCTCACCATCAGGGACCGGGGAGCTGTTTTTT. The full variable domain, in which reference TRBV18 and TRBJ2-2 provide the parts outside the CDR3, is NAGVMQNPRHLVRRRGQEARLRCSPMKGHSHVYWYRQLPEEGLKFMVYLQKENIIDESGMPKERFSAEFPKEGPSILRIQQVVRGDSAAYFCASSPSGTGELFFGEGSRLTVL.

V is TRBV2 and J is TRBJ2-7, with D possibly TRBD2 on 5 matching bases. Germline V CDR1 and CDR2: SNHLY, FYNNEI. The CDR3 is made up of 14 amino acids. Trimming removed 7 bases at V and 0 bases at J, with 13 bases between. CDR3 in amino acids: CASKLVGSSYEQYF. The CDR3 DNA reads TGTGCCAGCAAACTAGTTGGGAGCTCCTACGAGCAGTACTTC.

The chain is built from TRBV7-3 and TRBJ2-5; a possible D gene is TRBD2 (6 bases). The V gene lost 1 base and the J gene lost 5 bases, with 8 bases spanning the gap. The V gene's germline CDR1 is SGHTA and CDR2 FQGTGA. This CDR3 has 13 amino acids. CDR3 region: CASSLIGGETQYF. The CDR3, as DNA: TGTGCCAGCAGCTTAATTGGAGGGGAGACCCAGTACTTC.

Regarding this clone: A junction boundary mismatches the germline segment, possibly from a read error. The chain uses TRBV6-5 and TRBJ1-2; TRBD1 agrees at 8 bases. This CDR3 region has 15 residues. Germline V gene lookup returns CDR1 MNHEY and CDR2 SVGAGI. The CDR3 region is CAISGRQGSNYGYTF. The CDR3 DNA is TGTGCCATCAGTGGGAGACAGGGGTCTAACTATGGCTACACCTTC.

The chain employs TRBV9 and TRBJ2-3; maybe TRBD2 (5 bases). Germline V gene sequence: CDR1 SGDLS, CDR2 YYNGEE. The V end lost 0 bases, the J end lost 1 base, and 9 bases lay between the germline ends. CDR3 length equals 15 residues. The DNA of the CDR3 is TGTGCCAGCAGCGTAGGAGGAGCGGGCACAGATACGCAGTATTTT. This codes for CASSVGGAGTDTQYF.

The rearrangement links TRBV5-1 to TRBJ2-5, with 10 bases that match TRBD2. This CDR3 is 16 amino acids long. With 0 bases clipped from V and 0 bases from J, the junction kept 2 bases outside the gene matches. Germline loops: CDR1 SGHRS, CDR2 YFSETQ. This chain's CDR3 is CASSLALAGDQETQYF. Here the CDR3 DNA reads TGCGCCAGCAGCTTGGCTCTAGCGGGAGACCAAGAGACCCAGTACTTC.

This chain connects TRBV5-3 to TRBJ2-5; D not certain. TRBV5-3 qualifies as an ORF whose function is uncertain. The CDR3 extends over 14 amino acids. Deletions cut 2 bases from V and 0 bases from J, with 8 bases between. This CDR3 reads CARSLIRYQETQYF. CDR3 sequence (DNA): TGTGCCAGAAGCTTAATCCGGTACCAAGAGACCCAGTACTTC.

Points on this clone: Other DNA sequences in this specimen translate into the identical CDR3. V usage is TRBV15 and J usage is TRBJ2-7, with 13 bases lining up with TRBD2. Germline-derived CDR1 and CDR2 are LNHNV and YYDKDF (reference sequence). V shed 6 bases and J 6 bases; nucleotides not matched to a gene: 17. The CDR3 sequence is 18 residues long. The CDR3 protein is CATSRSPKTSGRVSEQYF. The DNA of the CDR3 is TGTGCCACCAGTAGATCCCCTAAAACTAGCGGGAGGGTCTCCGAGCAGTACTTC.

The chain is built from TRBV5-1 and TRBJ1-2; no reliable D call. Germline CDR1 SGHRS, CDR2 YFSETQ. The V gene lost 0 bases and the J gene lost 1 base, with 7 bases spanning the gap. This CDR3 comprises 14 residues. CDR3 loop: CASSLESVNYGYTF. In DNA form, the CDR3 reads TGCGCCAGCAGCTTGGAATCTGTTAACTATGGCTACACCTTC.

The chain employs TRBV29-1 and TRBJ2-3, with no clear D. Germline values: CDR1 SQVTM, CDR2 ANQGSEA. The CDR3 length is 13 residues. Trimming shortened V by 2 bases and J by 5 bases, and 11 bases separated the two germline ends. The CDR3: CSVEPQFEDTQYF. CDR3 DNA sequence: TGCAGCGTTGAACCCCAGTTTGAAGATACGCAGTATTTT.